This T cell receptor (beta chain) was recorded in a study of chemoradiotherapy in HPV16-positive cancers. Only in-frame clones appear in the TCRdb table, and some are missing; sequencing was by immunoSEQ multiplex PCR. Of nearly 3,000 clones listed, about nine tenths were seen once; the top ten hold 2.5% to 3%. Over chemoradiotherapy, repertoires were sampled more than once. This CDR3 spans 12 amino acids. Trimming took off 1 base at V and 7 bases at J, with 5 bases between the two ends. Germline loops: CDR1 SGHAT, CDR2 FQNNGV. In regard to this clone: The antigen is undetermined.

Whole-study findings and limits: HPV-specific T cells were functionally defined from only a couple of HPV16-positive patients. For HPV16-positive patients, expanding HPV-responsive T cells associated with longer recurrence-free survival. Candidate HPV-specific clones and E7-related TCR motifs grew in tumor during treatment.

The starting material was tumor tissue, obtained from a patient who underwent chemoradiotherapy. The TCR sequence derives from a human donor with HPV-associated anogenital cancer. The rearrangement links TRBV11-2 to TRBJ2-1; D gene ambiguous. The CDR3 sequence is CASSLGSNEQFF. The CDR3 DNA sequence: TGTGCCAGCAGCTTAGGGTCGAATGAGCAGTTCTTC. Looking up the rest from reference TRBV11-2 and TRBJ2-1 gives the full variable domain: EAGVAQSPRYKIIEKRQSVAFWCNPISGHATLYWYQQILGQGPKLLIQFQNNGVVDDSQLPKDRFSAERLKGVDSTLKIQPAKLEDSAVYLCASSLGSNEQFFGPGTRLTVL.